Detailed here is one T cell receptor beta chain. The target of this receptor is not known. The record has no base qualities; no much larger clone is one base away. TCRbeta CDR3 regions were amplified from genomic DNA using the immunoSEQ Assay, a bias-controlled multiplex PCR. For the original study's pipeline: The number of nucleated cells in each sample was estimated from the amplification of reference gene primers within the assay. Sequence reads were collapsed and filtered to measure the absolute abundance of every unique TCRbeta CDR3 rearrangement. Productive Simpson clonality was computed per sample as the square root of Simpson's diversity index over productive rearrangements. TCRdb took over this immuneACCESS table, retaining in-frame rearrangements with V and J assigned. Such tables are incomplete; in checked studies, under half of the missing clones stem from an unresolved V gene, and the remainder is unexplained. The DNA was the basis for D and trimming; V, J and clone size are from that table. This sample has 210,000 or so clones in its table, and 80% to 90% of those were observed once. The ten most abundant clones make up about 10% of the sample.

Collaborating institutions collected whole blood in K2EDTA tubes following their own protocols. For TCRbeta analysis, collaborator samples were shipped as frozen whole blood, as isolated PBMCs, or as DNA extracted from either sample type. The data stem from a study of blood T cell repertoires in COVID-19 (TCRdb year 2020). For context, the study as a whole: Collaborator samples came from the United States, Italy and Spain and covered acute and convalescent phases of COVID-19. The prospective study material was composed of cDNA or gDNA derived from T cells, B-cell-depleted T cells, or PBMCs. The dataset comprised deeply sampled blood TCRbeta repertoires from subjects exposed to, actively infected with, or recovered from COVID-19. The repertoires were released in a freely available public database meant as a resource for research on the immune response to SARS-CoV-2. Samples came from the ongoing ImmuneRACE study (first 160 participants) plus 1,254 subjects from 6 global collaborators. The sample metadata nearly always contained a de-identified subject ID, COVID-19 status, age in years and sex. Where available, HLA class I and class II types were taken from metadata supplied by the sample provider and were not determined by assay-based typing. Study-wide findings and limitations: The amount of clinical and demographic metadata varied by source and participant and was provided uncurated.

The germline V gene (reference sequence) specifies SGHNT as CDR1 and YYREEE as CDR2. V was cut back by 4 bases and J by 2 bases, leaving a gap of 13 bases between them. The CDR3 has 14 amino acids, counting the end cysteine and phenylalanine. Here the CDR3 DNA is all that survives: 42 bases in frame from base 1. This chain is built from TRBV5-4 and TRBJ2-7; perhaps TRBD1 is the D gene, with 6 bases matching. This clonotype originated in a woman of 80 years or more with acute or convalescent COVID-19. What was sequenced was peripheral blood. The DNA sequence follows: TGTGCCAGCAGCAAAGGACAGCAGACCTACGAGCAGTACTTC. Protein translation: CASSKGQQTYEQYF.